This T cell receptor (beta chain) originates from a study of regulatory T cells in long-lasting Graves disease. Study overall: Prior antithyroid drug treatment in newly diagnosed Graves' patients lasted under 3 months. Study findings and constraints: Persistent disease favored TRBV28, TRBJ1-2 and TRBJ2-5.

Trimming cost V 6 bases and J 3 bases, with 14 bases left between them. CDR3 length: 14 amino acids. This clonotype has a count of ten or more. The antigen is unknown. Library construction for TCR beta used iRepertoire HTBI primers and Arm-PCR of CDR3 regions. Each CDR3 protein gets one entry after TCRdb re-called the multiplex PCR reads with MiXCR. The sample records over 200,000 distinct CDR3 sequences, about 16% being singletons. Regarding time point: newly diagnosed GD, antithyroid drugs for less than 3 months. Isolated PBMC RNA provided the starting material for the TCR library. The guidelines of the American Thyroid Association were the basis for diagnosing Graves' disease. One endocrinology department in Xi'an, China, was where patients came from.

The source material was peripheral blood mononuclear cells (PBMCs), sampled at new diagnosis, from a patient treated with antithyroid drugs. The clonotype comes from a female donor with Graves disease. The chain has TRBV12-3 or TRBV12-4 and TRBJ1-1; TRBD1 is a possible D gene (5 bases). The CDR3 here is CASSSGGGYTEAFF. The CDR3 coding sequence is TGTGCCAGCAGCAGCGGTGGGGGTTACACTGAAGCTTTCTTT.